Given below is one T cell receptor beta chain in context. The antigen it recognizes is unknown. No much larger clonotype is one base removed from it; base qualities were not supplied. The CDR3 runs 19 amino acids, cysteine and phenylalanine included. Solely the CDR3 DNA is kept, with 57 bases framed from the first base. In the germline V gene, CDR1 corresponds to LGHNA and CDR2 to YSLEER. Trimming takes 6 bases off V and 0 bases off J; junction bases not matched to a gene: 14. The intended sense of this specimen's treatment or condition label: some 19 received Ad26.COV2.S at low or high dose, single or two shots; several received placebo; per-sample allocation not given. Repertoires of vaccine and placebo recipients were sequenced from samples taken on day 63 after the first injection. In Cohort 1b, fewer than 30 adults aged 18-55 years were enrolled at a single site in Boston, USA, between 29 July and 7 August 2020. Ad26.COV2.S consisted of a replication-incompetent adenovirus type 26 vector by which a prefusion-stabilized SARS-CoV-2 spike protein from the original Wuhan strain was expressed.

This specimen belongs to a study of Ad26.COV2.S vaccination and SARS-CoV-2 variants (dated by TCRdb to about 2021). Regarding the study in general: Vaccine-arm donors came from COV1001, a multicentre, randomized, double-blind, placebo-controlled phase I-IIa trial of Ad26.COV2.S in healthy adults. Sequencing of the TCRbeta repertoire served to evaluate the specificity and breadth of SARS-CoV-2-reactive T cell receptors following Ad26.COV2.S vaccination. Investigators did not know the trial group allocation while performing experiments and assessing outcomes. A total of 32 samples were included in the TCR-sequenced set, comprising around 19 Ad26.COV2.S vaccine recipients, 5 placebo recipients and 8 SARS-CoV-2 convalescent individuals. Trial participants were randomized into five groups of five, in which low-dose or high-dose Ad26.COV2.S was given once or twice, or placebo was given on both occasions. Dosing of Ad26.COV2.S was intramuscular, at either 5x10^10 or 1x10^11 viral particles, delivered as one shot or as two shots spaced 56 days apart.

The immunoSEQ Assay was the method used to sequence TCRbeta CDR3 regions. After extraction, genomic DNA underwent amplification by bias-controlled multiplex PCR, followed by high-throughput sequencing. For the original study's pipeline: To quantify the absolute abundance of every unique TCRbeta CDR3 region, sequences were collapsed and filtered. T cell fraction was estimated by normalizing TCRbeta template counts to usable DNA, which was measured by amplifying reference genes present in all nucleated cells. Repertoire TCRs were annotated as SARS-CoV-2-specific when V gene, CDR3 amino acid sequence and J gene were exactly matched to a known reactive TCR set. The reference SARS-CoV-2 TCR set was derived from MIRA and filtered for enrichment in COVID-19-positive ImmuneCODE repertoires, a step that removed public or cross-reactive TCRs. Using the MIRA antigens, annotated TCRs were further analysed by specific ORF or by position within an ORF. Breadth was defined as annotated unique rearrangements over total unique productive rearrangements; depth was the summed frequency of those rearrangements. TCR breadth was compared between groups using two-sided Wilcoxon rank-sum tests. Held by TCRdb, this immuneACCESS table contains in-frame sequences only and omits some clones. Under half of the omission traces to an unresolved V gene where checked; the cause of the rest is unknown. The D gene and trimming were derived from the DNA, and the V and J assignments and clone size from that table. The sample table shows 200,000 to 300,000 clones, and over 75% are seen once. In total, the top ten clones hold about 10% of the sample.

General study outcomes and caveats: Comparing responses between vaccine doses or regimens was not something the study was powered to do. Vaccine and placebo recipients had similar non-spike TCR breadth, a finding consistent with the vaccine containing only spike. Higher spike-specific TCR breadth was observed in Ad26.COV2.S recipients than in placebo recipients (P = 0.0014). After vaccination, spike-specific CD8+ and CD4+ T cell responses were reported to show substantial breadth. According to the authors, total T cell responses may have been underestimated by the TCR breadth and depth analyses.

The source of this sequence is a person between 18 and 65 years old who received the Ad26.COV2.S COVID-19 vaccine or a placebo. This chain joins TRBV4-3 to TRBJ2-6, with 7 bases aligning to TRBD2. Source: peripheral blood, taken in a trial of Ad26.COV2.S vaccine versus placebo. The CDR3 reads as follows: CASSPSLGPGGSGANVLTF. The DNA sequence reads TGCGCCAGCAGTCCAAGTCTTGGGCCGGGGGGCTCTGGGGCCAACGTCCTGACTTTC.